This record looks at one TCR beta chain sequence and its context. The data were taken from a study of blood T cell repertoires in COVID-19. This CDR3 has 15 amino acids. Germline-derived CDR1 and CDR2 are SGHKS and YYEKEE (reference sequence). V dropped 1 base and J dropped 3 bases, with 13 bases sitting between them. Sequencing was performed with immunoSEQ multiplex PCR; in TCRdb, only in-frame clones are kept and a portion is missing. The table lists 100,000 or so clones, 82% of them singletons, with 15% to 20% in the top ten. Sequencing used peripheral blood. This chain uses TRBV5-5 with TRBJ1-2; maybe TRBD1 (6 bases). The source is a man at least 80 years old with acute or convalescent COVID-19. CDR3 coding DNA: TGTGCCAGCAGCTTGCAAAGGACAGTGCACTATGGCTACACCTTC. Translation gives CASSLQRTVHYGYTF.